This T cell receptor (beta chain) was sequenced for a study of cytomegalovirus exposure and HLA in healthy donors. Whole-study results and caveats: The records held CMV serostatus as the only immune exposure information.

The primer mix had 60 Vbeta and 13 Jbeta primers. Clones were read by immunoSEQ multiplex PCR, and TCRdb kept only the in-frame ones, dropping some. The sample's table shows about 130,000 clones. Comment on this clone: Its antigen is unknown.

The source material was PBMCs. This receptor was identified in a man between 25 and 39 years old in good health and CMV-seronegative.

This CDR3 is CASSYLGDRDGYTF. The CDR3 DNA sequence: TGTGCCAGCAGTTACTTAGGGGATCGGGATGGCTACACCTTC. V is TRBV6-5 and J is TRBJ1-2, with D tentatively TRBD1 (5 bases). In germline, CDR1 is MNHEY, CDR2 SVGAGI. The CDR3 runs 14 residues. The V end was cut by 1 base, the J end by 6 bases, with 12 bases between.